Shown below are 8 T cell receptor beta chains from a single sample sequenced in a study of T-cell reconstitution after alpha-beta-depleted transplantation in children. Unique molecular identifiers were used in preparing the TCRbeta library. In TCRdb, the PCR reads were re-called with MiXCR into one record per CDR3 protein. The sample includes approximately 650,000 distinct CDR3 sequences, roughly 13% of them seen just once. Sample: PBMCs, taken before TCRalphabeta/CD19-depleted stem cell transplant. Receptors originate from a girl under 10 years old with congenital amegakaryocytic thrombocytopenia, due to receive a stem cell transplant.

This clonotype was counted a few times. The chain joins TRBV3-1 to TRBJ2-1; 11 nucleotides line up with TRBD2. Germline V gene lookup returns CDR1 LGHDT and CDR2 YNNKEL (reference sequence). V gave up 5 bases and J gave up 9 bases; unmatched junction bases: 9. This CDR3 is 15 amino acids long. This CDR3 is CASSLLAGGPVEQFF. In nucleotides, the CDR3 is TGTGCCAGCAGCTTATTAGCGGGAGGGCCGGTTGAGCAGTTCTTC.

This clonotype was recorded many times. This sequence joins TRBV5-6 and TRBJ2-1; weak D call: TRBD2 (6 bases). V lost 7 bases to trimming and J lost 7 bases, with 9 bases between them. The CDR3 contains 11 residues. CDR1 is SGHDT and CDR2 is YYEEEE in the germline V gene. The CDR3 region is CASGRRNEQFF. For the CDR3, the DNA is TGTGCCAGCGGGAGGAGAAATGAGCAGTTCTTC.

This clonotype has at least ten counts. V usage is TRBV15 and J usage is TRBJ1-1; D remains unclear. Germline loops: CDR1 LNHNV, CDR2 YYDKDF (reference sequence). The CDR3 length is 13 residues. The ends were cut back, 5 bases at V and 5 bases at J, with 12 bases in the middle. This chain's CDR3 is CATSWKGWTEAFF. Written as DNA, the CDR3 is TGTGCCACCAGCTGGAAAGGGTGGACTGAAGCTTTCTTT.

This clonotype was counted a few times. The chain has TRBV20-1 and TRBJ2-7; TRBD2 matches 13 bases. The CDR3 sequence is 15 residues long. V dropped 6 bases and J dropped 7; count of bases not matched to a gene: 12. Germline V gene sequence: CDR1 DFQATT, CDR2 SNEGSKA (reference sequence). The CDR3 DNA is TGCAGTGCCACCGCCACTAGCGGGAGGGTGGGTGAGCAGTACTTC. Translating gives CSATATSGRVGEQYF.

A remark on this clonotype: It may be a read error: a sequence one base away is much more abundant. The chain links TRBV29-1 to TRBJ2-1; 7 bases line up with TRBD2. CDR3 size: 13 residues. V lost 5 bases and J lost 0; bases outside the gene matches: 1. Germline V CDR1 and CDR2: SQVTM, ANQGSEA. The CDR3 loop reads CSVRGGSYNEQFF. The DNA of the CDR3 is TGCAGCGTTCGCGGGGGCTCCTACAATGAGCAGTTCTTC.

This clonotype appeared many times. The CDR3 bases are TGCGCCAGCAGCCTTGATGTAGCGGGGTTTAACACCGGGGAGCTGTTTTTT. Protein product: CASSLDVAGFNTGELFF. The V call is TRBV5-1, the J call TRBJ2-2; 8 bases are shared with TRBD2. Trimming at V came to 4 bases and at J to 2 bases, leaving 10 bases not matched to a gene. The germline V gene encodes CDR1 SGHRS and CDR2 YFSETQ. This CDR3 has 17 amino acids. Supplemented by reference TRBV5-1 and TRBJ2-2, the full variable domain reads KAGVTQTPRYLIKTRGQQVTLSCSPISGHRSVSWYQQTPGQGLQFLFEYFSETQRNKGNFPGRFSGRQFSNSRSEMNVSTLELGDSALYLCASSLDVAGFNTGELFFGEGSRLTVL.

The table lists this clonotype with many counts. One end of the junction is discordant with germline, which a read error may explain. This rearrangement joins TRBV7-2 to TRBJ2-1; 7 nucleotides line up with TRBD2. Germline V gene sequence: CDR1 SGHTA, CDR2 FQGNSA. This CDR3 has 13 amino acids. CDR3 region: CASSSFLAVGRIF. The CDR3 DNA sequence: TGTGCCAGCAGCTCCTTTTTAGCCGTCGGGAGGATCTTC.

The CDR3 nucleotides are TGTGCCAGCAGCGTCAGGGTTTTGGAGACCCAGTACTTC. This encodes CASSVRVLETQYF. The V call is TRBV7-6, the J call TRBJ2-5; TRBD1 might be the D (5 bases). The CDR3 extends over 13 amino acids. With 5 bases removed from V and 5 bases from J, the gap between germline ends came to 12 bases. In germline, CDR1 is SGHVS, CDR2 FNYEAQ. The whole variable domain, remainder taken from reference TRBV7-6 and TRBJ2-5, is GAGVSQSPRYKVTKRGQDVALRCDPISGHVSLYWYRQALGQGPEFLTYFNYEAQQDKSGLPNDRFSAERPEGSISTLTIQRTEQRDSAMYRCASSVRVLETQYFGPGTRLLVL.